This T cell receptor (beta chain) derives from a study of Ad26.COV2.S vaccination and SARS-CoV-2 variants (dated by TCRdb to 2020 to 2022). Background on the whole study: Donors in the vaccine arm were drawn from COV1001, a multicentre, randomized, double-blind, placebo-controlled phase I-IIa trial testing Ad26.COV2.S in healthy adults. Ad26.COV2.S was administered intramuscularly at a dose of 5x10^10 or 1x10^11 viral particles, either as one shot or as two shots given 56 days apart. The specificity and breadth of SARS-CoV-2-reactive T cell receptors after Ad26.COV2.S vaccination were assessed by TCRbeta repertoire sequencing. The TCR-sequenced set comprised approximately 32 samples: some 20 Ad26.COV2.S vaccine recipients, 5 placebo recipients and 8 SARS-CoV-2 convalescent individuals. Trial participants were randomized into five groups of five: low-dose or high-dose Ad26.COV2.S given once or twice, or placebo on both occasions. Blinding of investigators to trial group allocation was maintained during experiments and outcome assessment.

The paper's findings and limits, for the study overall: The study was not powered for comparison of responses between vaccine doses or regimens. It was noted by the authors that total T cell responses may have been underestimated by the TCR breadth and depth analyses. After vaccination, spike-specific CD8+ and CD4+ T cell responses were reported to show substantial breadth. Compared with placebo recipients, Ad26.COV2.S recipients showed higher spike-specific TCR breadth (P = 0.0014). Vaccine and placebo recipients had similar non-spike TCR breadth, a finding consistent with the vaccine containing only spike.

The sample's treatment or condition label, in plain terms: some 19 received Ad26.COV2.S at low or high dose, single or two shots; about 5 received placebo; per-sample allocation not given. For vaccine and placebo recipients, the sequenced repertoires came from samples collected on day 63 after the first injection. Cohort 1b enrolled about two dozen adults aged 18-55 years at a single site in Boston, USA, between 29 July and 7 August 2020. Ad26.COV2.S consisted of a replication-incompetent adenovirus type 26 vector by which a prefusion-stabilized SARS-CoV-2 spike protein from the original Wuhan strain was expressed. Points on this clone: Its antigen specificity is not known. Nothing much larger sits one base from this clone, and base qualities are not available.

The immunoSEQ Assay was used to sequence TCRbeta CDR3 regions. After extraction, genomic DNA underwent amplification by bias-controlled multiplex PCR, followed by high-throughput sequencing. The published analysis was carried out like this. To quantify the absolute abundance of every unique TCRbeta CDR3 region, sequences were collapsed and filtered. T cell fraction was estimated by normalization of TCRbeta template counts to usable DNA, with usable DNA being measured through amplification of reference genes present in all nucleated cells. Repertoire TCRs were annotated as SARS-CoV-2-specific when V gene, CDR3 amino acid sequence and J gene were exactly matched to a known reactive TCR set. The reference SARS-CoV-2 TCR set was obtained from MIRA and was filtered for enrichment in COVID-19-positive ImmuneCODE repertoires, whereby public or cross-reactive TCRs were removed. Using the MIRA antigens, annotated TCRs were further analysed by specific ORF or by position within an ORF. Breadth was defined as annotated unique rearrangements over total unique productive rearrangements; depth was the summed frequency of those rearrangements. TCR breadth was compared between groups using two-sided Wilcoxon rank-sum tests. TCRdb mirrors the immuneACCESS table, restricted to in-frame sequences. Some clones are absent from its copies; in checked studies, under half trace to an unresolved V gene, and the reason for the others is unknown. That table gives V, J and clone size, and the DNA gave D and trimming. This sample has roughly 320,000 clones in its table, and about 86% of those were observed once. The biggest ten clones account for roughly 2.1% of the sample.

This TCR was recovered from a person between 18 and 60 years old who received the Ad26.COV2.S COVID-19 vaccine or a placebo. This material consisted of peripheral blood, taken in a trial of Ad26.COV2.S vaccine versus placebo.

The sequence in DNA is TGTGCCAGCAGCTCTTTGTGGACAGGGTCTGGAAACACCATATATTTT. Protein translation: CASSSLWTGSGNTIYF. The V and J genes are TRBV7-9 and TRBJ1-3; 8 bases in the middle match TRBD1. After removal of 4 bases from V and 1 base from J, the junction retains 6 bases not matched to a gene. CDR1 and CDR2 are read off the germline V gene (reference sequence) as SEHNR and FQNEAQ. The CDR3 contains 16 residues, cysteine and phenylalanine counted. Here the CDR3 DNA is all that survives: 48 bases in frame from base 1.